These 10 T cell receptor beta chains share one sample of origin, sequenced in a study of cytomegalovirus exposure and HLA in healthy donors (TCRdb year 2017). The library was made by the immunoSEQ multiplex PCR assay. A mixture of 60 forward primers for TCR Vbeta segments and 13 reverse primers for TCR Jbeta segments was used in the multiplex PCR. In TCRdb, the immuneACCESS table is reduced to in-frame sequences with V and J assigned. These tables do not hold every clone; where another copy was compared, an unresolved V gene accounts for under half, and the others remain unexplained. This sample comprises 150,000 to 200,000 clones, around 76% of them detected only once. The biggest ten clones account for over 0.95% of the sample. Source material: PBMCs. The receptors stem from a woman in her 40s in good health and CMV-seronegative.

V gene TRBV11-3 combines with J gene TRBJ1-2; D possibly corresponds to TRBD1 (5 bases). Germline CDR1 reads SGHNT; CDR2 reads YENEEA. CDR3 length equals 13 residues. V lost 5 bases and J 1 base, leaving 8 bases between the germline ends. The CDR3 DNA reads TGTGCCAGCAGCATCGGGGGTAACTATGGCTACACCTTC. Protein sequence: CASSIGGNYGYTF. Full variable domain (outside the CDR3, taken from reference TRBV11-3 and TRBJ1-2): EAGVVQSPRYKIIEKKQPVAFWCNPISGHNTLYWYLQNLGQGPELLIRYENEEAVDDSQLPKDRFSAERLKGVDSTLKIQPAELGDSAVYLCASSIGGNYGYTFGSGTRLTVV.

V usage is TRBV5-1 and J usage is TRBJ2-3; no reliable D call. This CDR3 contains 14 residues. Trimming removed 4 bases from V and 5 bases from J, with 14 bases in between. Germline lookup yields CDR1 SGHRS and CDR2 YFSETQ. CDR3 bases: TGCGCCAGCAGCAAGGCCCCCGGAGAAGATACGCAGTATTTT. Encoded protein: CASSKAPGEDTQYF.

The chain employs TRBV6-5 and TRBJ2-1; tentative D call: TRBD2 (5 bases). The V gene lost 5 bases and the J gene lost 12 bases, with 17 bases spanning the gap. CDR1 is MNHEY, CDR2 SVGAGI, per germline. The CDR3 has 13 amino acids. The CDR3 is CASSEIRGVGQFF. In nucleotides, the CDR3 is TGTGCCAGCAGTGAAATCCGGGGTGTAGGGCAGTTCTTC.

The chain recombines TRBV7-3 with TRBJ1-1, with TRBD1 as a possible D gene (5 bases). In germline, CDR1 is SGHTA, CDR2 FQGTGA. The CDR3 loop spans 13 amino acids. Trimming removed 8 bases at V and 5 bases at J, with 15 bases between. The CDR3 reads CASRGGGETEAFF. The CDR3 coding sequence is TGTGCCAGCCGCGGCGGGGGGGAGACTGAAGCTTTCTTT.

Here the CDR3 DNA reads TGTGCCAGCAGCGTTCGCCCTTGGCAGAATCAGCCCCAGCATTTT. It encodes CASSVRPWQNQPQHF. The rearrangement joins TRBV7-8 to TRBJ1-5; D is ambiguous. This CDR3 contains 15 residues. V lost 5 bases, J lost 4 bases, and 15 bases lay in between. Germline V CDR1 and CDR2: SGHVS, FQNEAQ.

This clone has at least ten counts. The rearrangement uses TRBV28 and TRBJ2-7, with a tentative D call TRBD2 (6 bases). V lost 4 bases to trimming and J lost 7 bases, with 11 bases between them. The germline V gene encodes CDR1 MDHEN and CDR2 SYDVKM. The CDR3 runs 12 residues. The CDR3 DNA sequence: TGTGCCAGCAGTTGGGGGGTATGGGAGCAGTACTTC. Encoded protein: CASSWGVWEQYF.

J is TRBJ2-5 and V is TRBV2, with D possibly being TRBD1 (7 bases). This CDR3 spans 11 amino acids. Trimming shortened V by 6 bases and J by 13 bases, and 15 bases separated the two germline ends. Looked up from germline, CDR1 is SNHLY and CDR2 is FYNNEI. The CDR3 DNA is TGTGCCAGCAGGGAGGGACAGACCTGGTACTTC. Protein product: CASREGQTWYF.

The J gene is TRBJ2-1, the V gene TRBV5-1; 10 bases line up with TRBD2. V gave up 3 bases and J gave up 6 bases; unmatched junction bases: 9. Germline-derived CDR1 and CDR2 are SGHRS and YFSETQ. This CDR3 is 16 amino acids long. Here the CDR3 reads CASSSTSSGSGNEQFF. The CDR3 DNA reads TGCGCCAGCAGCTCGACTTCTAGCGGGAGCGGCAATGAGCAGTTCTTC.

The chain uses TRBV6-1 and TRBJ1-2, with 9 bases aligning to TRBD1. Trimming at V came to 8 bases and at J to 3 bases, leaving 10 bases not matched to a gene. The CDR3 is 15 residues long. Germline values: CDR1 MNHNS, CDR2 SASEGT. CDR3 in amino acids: CASQEGGQGYYGYTF. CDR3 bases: TGTGCCAGCCAGGAAGGTGGACAGGGGTACTATGGCTACACCTTC.

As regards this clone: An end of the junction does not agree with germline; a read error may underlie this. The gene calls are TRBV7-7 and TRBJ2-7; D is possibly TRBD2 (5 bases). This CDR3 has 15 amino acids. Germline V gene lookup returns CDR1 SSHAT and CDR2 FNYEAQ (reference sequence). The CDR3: CASSLGSEGYYEQYF. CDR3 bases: TGTGCTAGCAGCTTAGGGTCCGAGGGCTACTACGAGCAGTACTTC. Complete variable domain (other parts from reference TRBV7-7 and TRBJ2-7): GAGVSQSPRYKVTKRGQDVTLRCDPISSHATLYWYQQALGQGPEFLTYFNYEAQPDKSGLPSDRFSAERPEGSISTLTIQRTEQRDSAMYRCASSLGSEGYYEQYFGPGTRLTVT.